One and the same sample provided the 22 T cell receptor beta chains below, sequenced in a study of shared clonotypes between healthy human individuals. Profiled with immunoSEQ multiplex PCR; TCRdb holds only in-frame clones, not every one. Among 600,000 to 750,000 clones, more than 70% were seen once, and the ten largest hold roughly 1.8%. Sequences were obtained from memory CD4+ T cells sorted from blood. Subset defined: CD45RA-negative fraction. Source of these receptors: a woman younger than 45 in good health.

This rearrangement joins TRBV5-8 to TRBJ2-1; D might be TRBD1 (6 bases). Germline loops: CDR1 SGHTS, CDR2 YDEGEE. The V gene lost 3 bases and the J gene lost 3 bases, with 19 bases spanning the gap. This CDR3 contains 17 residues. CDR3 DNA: TGTGCCAGCAGCTCAGGGGCAGACCTCCTGGGCTACAATGAGCAGTTCTTC. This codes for CASSSGADLLGYNEQFF.

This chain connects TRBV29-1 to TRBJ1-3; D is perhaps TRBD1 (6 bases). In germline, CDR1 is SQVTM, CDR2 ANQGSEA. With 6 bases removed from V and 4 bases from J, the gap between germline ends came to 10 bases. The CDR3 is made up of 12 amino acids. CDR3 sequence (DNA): TGCAGCGTACAGGGTTACGGAAACACCATATATTTT. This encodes CSVQGYGNTIYF.

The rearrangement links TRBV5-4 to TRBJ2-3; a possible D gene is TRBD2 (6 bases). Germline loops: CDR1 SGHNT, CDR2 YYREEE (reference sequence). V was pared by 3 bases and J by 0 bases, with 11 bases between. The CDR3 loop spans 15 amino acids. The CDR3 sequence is CASSYRDFSTDTQYF. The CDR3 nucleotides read TGTGCCAGCAGCTACCGGGACTTTAGCACAGATACGCAGTATTTT.

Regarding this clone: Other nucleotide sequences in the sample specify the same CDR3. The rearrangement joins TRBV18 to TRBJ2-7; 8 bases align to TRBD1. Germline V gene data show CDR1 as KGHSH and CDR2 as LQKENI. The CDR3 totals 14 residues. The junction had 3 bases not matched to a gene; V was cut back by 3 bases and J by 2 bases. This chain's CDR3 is CASSPRQGTYEQYF. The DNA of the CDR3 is TGTGCCAGCTCACCTCGACAGGGGACCTACGAGCAGTACTTC.

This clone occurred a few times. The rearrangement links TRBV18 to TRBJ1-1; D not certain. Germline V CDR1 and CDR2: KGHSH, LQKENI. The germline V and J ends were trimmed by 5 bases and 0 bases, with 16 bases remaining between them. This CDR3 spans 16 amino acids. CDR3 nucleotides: TGTGCCAGCTCAGCATCTAAGTCCCGAATGAACACTGAAGCTTTCTTT. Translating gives CASSASKSRMNTEAFF.

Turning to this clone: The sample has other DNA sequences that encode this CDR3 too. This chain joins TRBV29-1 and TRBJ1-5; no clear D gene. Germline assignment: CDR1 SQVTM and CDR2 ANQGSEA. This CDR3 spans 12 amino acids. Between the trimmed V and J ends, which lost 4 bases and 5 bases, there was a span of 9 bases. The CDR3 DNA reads TGCAGCGTTGGAGAGGGAGATCAGCCCCAGCATTTT. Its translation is CSVGEGDQPQHF. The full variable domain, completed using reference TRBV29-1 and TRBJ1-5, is SAVISQKPSRDICQRGTSLTIQCQVDSQVTMMFWYRQQPGQSLTLIATANQGSEATYESGFVIDKFPISRPNLTFSTLTVSNMSPEDSSIYLCSVGEGDQPQHFGDGTRLSIL.

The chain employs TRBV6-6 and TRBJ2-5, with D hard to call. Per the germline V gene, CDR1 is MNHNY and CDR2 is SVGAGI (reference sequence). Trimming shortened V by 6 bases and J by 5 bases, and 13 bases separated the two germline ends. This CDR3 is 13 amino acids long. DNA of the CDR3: TGTGCCAGCAGCCAACGGCCATCGGAGACCCAGTACTTC. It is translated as CASSQRPSETQYF.

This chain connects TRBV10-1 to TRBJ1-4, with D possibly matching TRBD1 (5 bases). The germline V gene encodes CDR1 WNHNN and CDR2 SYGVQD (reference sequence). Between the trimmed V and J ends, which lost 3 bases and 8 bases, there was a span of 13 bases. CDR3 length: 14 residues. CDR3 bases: TGCGCCAGCAGTGATCTTCAGGGTGGCGAAAAACTGTTTTTT. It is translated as CASSDLQGGEKLFF.

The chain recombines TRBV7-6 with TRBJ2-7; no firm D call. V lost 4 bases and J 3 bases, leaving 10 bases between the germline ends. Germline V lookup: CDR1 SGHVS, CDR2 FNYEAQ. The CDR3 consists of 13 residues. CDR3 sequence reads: CASSSGPNYEQYF. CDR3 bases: TGTGCCAGCAGCTCAGGACCGAACTACGAGCAGTACTTC.

The DNA of the CDR3 is TGTGCCAGTAGTATAGGAGGGGACAGGCGTGGCTACGAGCAGTACTTC. Translation: CASSIGGDRRGYEQYF. The V call is TRBV19, the J call TRBJ2-7; 8 positions match TRBD1. From germline, CDR1 is LNHDA and CDR2 SQIVND (reference sequence). CDR3 length: 16 amino acids. V lost 1 base, J lost 3 bases, and 8 bases stayed unmatched.

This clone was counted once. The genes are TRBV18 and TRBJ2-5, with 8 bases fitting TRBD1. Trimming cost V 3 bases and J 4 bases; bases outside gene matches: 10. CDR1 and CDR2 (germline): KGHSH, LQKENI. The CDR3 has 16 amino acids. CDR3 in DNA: TGTGCCAGCTCACCTCCGGGGCAGGGGGCCCTAGAGACCCAGTACTTC. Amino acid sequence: CASSPPGQGALETQYF.

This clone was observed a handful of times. CDR3 nucleotides: TGCGCCAGCAGCCAAGAAAGGGACAGGGGGCTGAATGGCTACACCTTC. Translating it yields CASSQERDRGLNGYTF. The chain has TRBV4-1 and TRBJ1-2; TRBD1 matches 12 bases. Trimming at V came to 0 bases and at J to 6 bases, leaving 5 bases not matched to a gene. CDR3 length: 16 residues. CDR1 and CDR2 (germline): MGHRA, YSYEKL.

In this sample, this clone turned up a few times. CDR3 in DNA: TGTGCCAGCAATCCCGCGCGGGGCCAGGGGGCGGCCGGGGAGCTGTTTTTT. This sequence encodes CASNPARGQGAAGELFF. The chain links TRBV7-9 to TRBJ2-2; 8 bases align to TRBD1. V was pared by 7 bases and J by 6 bases, with 16 bases of the junction left unmatched. Germline CDR1 reads SEHNR; CDR2 reads FQNEAQ (reference sequence). This CDR3 contains 17 residues.

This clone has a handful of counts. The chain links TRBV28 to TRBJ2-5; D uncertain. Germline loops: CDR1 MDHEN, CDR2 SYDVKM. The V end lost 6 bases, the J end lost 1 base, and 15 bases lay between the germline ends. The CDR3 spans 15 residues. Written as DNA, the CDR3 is TGTGCCAGCAGCATCGACGTCGCCAGCCAAGAGACCCAGTACTTC. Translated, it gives CASSIDVASQETQYF.

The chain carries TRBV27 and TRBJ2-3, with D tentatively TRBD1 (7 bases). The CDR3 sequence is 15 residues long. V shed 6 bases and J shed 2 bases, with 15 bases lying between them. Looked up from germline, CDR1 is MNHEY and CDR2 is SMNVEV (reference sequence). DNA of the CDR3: TGTGCCAGCAGCAGGGGGACTTTTAACACAGATACGCAGTATTTT. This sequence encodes CASSRGTFNTDTQYF.

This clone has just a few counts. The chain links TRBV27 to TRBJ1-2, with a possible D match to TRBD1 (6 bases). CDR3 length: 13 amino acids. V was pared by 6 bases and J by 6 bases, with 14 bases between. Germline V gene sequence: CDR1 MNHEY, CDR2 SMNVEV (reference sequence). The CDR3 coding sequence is TGTGCCAGCAGCCAACAGGGACCTCATGGCTACACCTTC. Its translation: CASSQQGPHGYTF.

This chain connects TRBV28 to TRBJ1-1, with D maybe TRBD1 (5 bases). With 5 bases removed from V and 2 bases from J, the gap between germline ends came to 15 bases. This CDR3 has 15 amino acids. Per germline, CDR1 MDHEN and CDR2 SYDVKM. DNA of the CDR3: TGTGCCAGCAGTATCCATCGGGACGGAAACACTGAAGCTTTCTTT. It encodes CASSIHRDGNTEAFF.

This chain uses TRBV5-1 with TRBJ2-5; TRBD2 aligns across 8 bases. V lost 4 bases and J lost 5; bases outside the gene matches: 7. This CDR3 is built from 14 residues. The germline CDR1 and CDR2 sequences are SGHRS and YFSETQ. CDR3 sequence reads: CASSQGLDFETQYF. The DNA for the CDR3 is TGCGCCAGCAGCCAGGGACTAGACTTCGAGACCCAGTACTTC. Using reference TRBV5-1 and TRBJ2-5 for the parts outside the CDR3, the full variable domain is KAGVTQTPRYLIKTRGQQVTLSCSPISGHRSVSWYQQTPGQGLQFLFEYFSETQRNKGNFPGRFSGRQFSNSRSEMNVSTLELGDSALYLCASSQGLDFETQYFGPGTRLLVL.

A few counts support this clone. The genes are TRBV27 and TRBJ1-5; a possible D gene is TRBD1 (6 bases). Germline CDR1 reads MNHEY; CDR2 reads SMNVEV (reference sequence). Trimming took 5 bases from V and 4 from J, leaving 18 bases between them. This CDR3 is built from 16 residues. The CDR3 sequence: CASSPDSGTLNQPQHF. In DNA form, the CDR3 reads TGTGCCAGCAGTCCCGACTCCGGGACATTGAATCAGCCCCAGCATTTT.

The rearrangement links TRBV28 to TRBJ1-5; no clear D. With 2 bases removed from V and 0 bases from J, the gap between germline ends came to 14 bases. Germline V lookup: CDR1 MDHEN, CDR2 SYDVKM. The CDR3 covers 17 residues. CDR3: CASSLRIQAYSNQPQHF. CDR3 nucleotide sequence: TGTGCCAGCAGTTTACGTATCCAGGCCTATAGCAATCAGCCCCAGCATTTT.

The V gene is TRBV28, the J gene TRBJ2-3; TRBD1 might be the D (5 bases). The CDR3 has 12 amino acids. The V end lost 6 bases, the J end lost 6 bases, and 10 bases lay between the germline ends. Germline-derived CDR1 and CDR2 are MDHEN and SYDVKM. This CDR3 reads CASSQGLDTQYF. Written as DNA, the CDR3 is TGTGCCAGCAGCCAGGGTTTGGATACGCAGTATTTT.

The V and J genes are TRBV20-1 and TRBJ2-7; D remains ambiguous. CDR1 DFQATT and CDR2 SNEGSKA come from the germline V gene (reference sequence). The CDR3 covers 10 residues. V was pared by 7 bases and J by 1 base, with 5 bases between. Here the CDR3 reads CSVRSYEQYF. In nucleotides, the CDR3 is TGCAGTGTACGATCCTACGAGCAGTACTTC.